This TCR beta chain was obtained from a study of molecular identifiers for immune sequencing clone quantification (dated by TCRdb to 2016 to 2018). For context, the study as a whole: For a replicate experiment, RNA from around 20,000 or 100,000 naive CD8 T cells was divided into five aliquots, and four of the five aliquots were sequenced. This methods study used CD8 T cells to benchmark TCR RNA copy counting and molecular-identifier clustering-based TCR repertoire sequencing (MIDCIRS).

V drops 7 bases and J drops 5 bases, leaving 18 bases in between. Via the germline V gene (reference sequence), CDR1 is SEHNR and CDR2 FQNEAQ. The CDR3 numbers 14 residues from cysteine through phenylalanine. Just CDR3 DNA is preserved here, 42 bases in frame from base 1. The receptor library was made with PCR. The reads were generated on a NextSeq 500. Preparation of bulk TCR libraries followed a previously described approach, with the TCR primers listed in Table S5. The Qiagen AllPrep DNA/RNA kit was used to purify total RNA. Reads from multiple sequencing runs of the same library were pooled before analysis. In the authors' own workflow: Reads were retained only if an exact TCR constant sequence was present, and the retained reads were trimmed to 150 nt and grouped according to their 12-nt molecular barcodes. Within each barcode group, reads were sub-clustered at a 15% Levenshtein threshold, and quality-weighted consensus sequences were built per RNA molecule. Non-functional sequences were removed, as were lower-count sequences one edit away from another. Based on a fit of two negative binomial distributions, barcode sub-clusters having less than 20% of the maximum read count were discarded. TCRdb reprocessing: public reads trimmed at Q25 with fastp, clones called with MiXCR, in-frame beta chains kept. All rows with the same CDR3 protein become a single entry with the most common DNA and genes. The V and J calls were not made by the authors but by TCRdb's processing. The sample table records about 40,000 distinct CDR3 sequences; roughly 24% of these occur just once. Clones ranked in the top ten supply around 0.97% of the sample.

The investigation overall reported the following: Clones above 20 RNA copies held over 99% of molecules in CMV-specific effector cells but under 1% in naive cells. Without barcode sub-clustering, chimeric consensus sequences inflated TCR diversity; chimeras reached as high as 47%. The sizes of highly expanded clones could end up underestimated when identical TCR molecules share a barcode. Spiked-in Jurkat TCR RNA equivalent to a single cell was reported to be detectable even among one million naive CD8 T cells. Modeling indicated roughly 3.2 TCR RNA copies recovered per cell, compared with approximately 10 by digital PCR, which implies a capture efficiency of 25% to 35%. Spiked-in Jurkat TCR RNA (about ten copies' worth), which is not part of the donor repertoire, was contained in the naive libraries.

Libraries of naive CD8 T cells were built from anywhere between about 19,000 and 1,100,000 sorted cells, with 10%, 30% or 50% of the purified RNA used. Naive CD8 T cells were FACS-sorted as CD8+CD4-CCR7+CD45RA+ on a BD FACSAria II into RLT Plus buffer. Around 11 TCR copies' worth of Jurkat RNA were spiked into about 19,000-1,000,000 naive CD8 T cell samples to test detection sensitivity. CD8 T cells were enriched using RosetteSep CD8+ T Cell Enrichment Cocktail and Ficoll-Paque, and the enriched cells then underwent ACK red cell lysis. About this clonotype itself: Its antigen is still unknown. The record has no base qualities; no much larger clone is one base away.

The sequencing sample was made of naive CD8+ T cells from blood, with Jurkat cell RNA spiked in. The cell subset or site label for this specimen denotes: FACS-sorted CD8+CD4-CCR7+CD45RA+ naive T cells. This sequence was found in a human donor in good health. Some libraries in this study had Jurkat cell RNA spiked in. The chain was built from TRBV7-9 and TRBJ2-7; the D segment may tentatively be TRBD1 or TRBD2, each giving 5 matched bases. The CDR3 protein sequence reads: CASIGTAIGNEQYF. The DNA reads as follows: TGTGCCAGCATTGGGACCGCCATAGGGAACGAGCAGTACTTC.